Below, 30 T cell receptor beta chains from the same sample are listed, as sequenced in a study of B cell selection in AIRE deficiency. CD4+CD127+ cells were sorted as the conventional CD4 T cells. Only in-frame clones appear in the TCRdb table, and some are missing; sequencing was by immunoSEQ multiplex PCR. The table includes fewer than 30,000 clones, roughly 95% detected once. The sample taken for sequencing was CD4+CD127+ conventional T cells sorted from PBMCs. The receptors shown here come from a human donor in good health.

The rearrangement joins TRBV5-1 to TRBJ2-7; no reliable D call. Germline lookup yields CDR1 SGHRS and CDR2 YFSETQ. Trimming stripped 2 bases from V and 0 bases from J, with 12 bases between. The CDR3 runs to 15 residues. The CDR3 nucleotides read TGCGCCAGCAGCTTAGTTGCTCAGAGCTCCTACGAGCAGTACTTC. As protein: CASSLVAQSSYEQYF.

This clone was seen a single time. The V and J genes are TRBV6-6 and TRBJ1-1, with D maybe TRBD1 (5 bases). V dropped 4 bases and J dropped 1 base, with 7 bases sitting between them. The CDR3 runs 13 residues. Germline V CDR1 and CDR2: MNHNY, SVGAGI (reference sequence). DNA for the CDR3: TGTGCCAGCAGTTTCCAGGGGAACACTGAAGCTTTCTTT. Its protein is CASSFQGNTEAFF.

This clone has a single count. At one of its ends the junction is not consistent with the germline gene, which may arise from a read error. The chain joins TRBV11-1 to TRBJ2-5, with D perhaps matching TRBD1 (5 bases). The CDR3 runs to 15 residues. The V gene's germline CDR1 is SGHAT and CDR2 FQDESV (reference sequence). The DNA for the CDR3 is TGCGCCAGCAGCCACCTAACAAGGGGAAGGGAGACCCAGTACTTC. Its translation is CASSHLTRGRETQYF.

V and J are TRBV5-4 and TRBJ1-1; 9 nucleotides match TRBD1. The germline V gene has CDR1 SGHNT and CDR2 YYREEE (reference sequence). The CDR3 length is 16 residues. The V and J ends lost 0 bases and 3 bases, in that order; junction bases with no gene match: 6. The CDR3 loop reads CASSLAGTGHDTEAFF. CDR3 in DNA: TGTGCCAGCAGCTTGGCCGGGACAGGGCATGACACTGAAGCTTTCTTT.

This chain joins TRBV7-2 and TRBJ1-2; D unresolved. Germline V gene data show CDR1 as SGHTA and CDR2 as FQGNSA. V lost 3 bases and J lost 6, with 14 bases in between. The CDR3 runs 14 residues. DNA for the CDR3: TGTGCCAGCAGCTTTTCCTCCAGTTCGGATGGCTACACCTTC. It translates to CASSFSSSSDGYTF.

This chain connects TRBV19 to TRBJ2-6; D possibly corresponds to TRBD2 (6 bases). In germline, CDR1 is LNHDA, CDR2 SQIVND (reference sequence). V shed 6 bases and J shed 0 bases, with 9 bases lying between them. This CDR3 is built from 15 residues. The chain's CDR3 is CASRRERSGANVLTF. In DNA, the CDR3 is TGTGCCAGTAGGCGGGAACGCTCTGGGGCCAACGTCCTGACTTTC.

V and J are TRBV10-2 and TRBJ2-3; no clear D. CDR1 and CDR2 (germline): WSHSY, SAAADI. The CDR3 extends over 11 amino acids. V lost 6 bases to trimming and J lost 3 bases, with 4 bases between them. The CDR3 DNA follows: TGCGCCAGCAGGCAGACAGATACGCAGTATTTT. This encodes CASRQTDTQYF.

This clone was seen once. This chain connects TRBV7-6 to TRBJ2-2; 7 bases map to TRBD1. This CDR3 region has 15 residues. V lost 5 bases, J lost 4 bases, and 7 bases stayed unmatched. Germline lookup yields CDR1 SGHVS and CDR2 FNYEAQ. Here the CDR3 DNA reads TGTGCCAGCAGCCCTGTATACAGGGGCACCGGGGAGCTGTTTTTT. Its translation: CASSPVYRGTGELFF.

The DNA of the CDR3 is TGTGCCAGCAGCTTGACAGCTTATGGCTACACCTTC. It translates to CASSLTAYGYTF. The rearrangement joins TRBV5-6 to TRBJ1-2, with D unclear. Germline values: CDR1 SGHDT, CDR2 YYEEEE. The CDR3 contains 12 residues. Trimming pared 1 base from V and 5 bases from J, leaving 6 bases between.

The chain couples TRBV30 to TRBJ2-3; D perhaps matches TRBD2 (5 bases). Trimming shortened V by 0 bases and J by 0 bases, and 7 bases separated the two germline ends. In germline, CDR1 is GTSNPN, CDR2 SVGIG (reference sequence). There are 14 residues in the CDR3. The CDR3 loop reads CAWSVEASTDTQYF. In nucleotides, the CDR3 is TGTGCCTGGAGTGTGGAGGCGAGCACAGATACGCAGTATTTT.

CDR3 protein: CSVDRDGYTF. CDR3 nucleotide sequence: TGCAGTGTCGACAGGGATGGCTACACCTTC. The chain employs TRBV20-1 and TRBJ1-2, with 7 bases identical to TRBD1. This CDR3 comprises 10 residues. Germline CDR1 reads DFQATT; CDR2 reads SNEGSKA (reference sequence). The junction had 2 bases not matched to a gene; V was cut back by 7 bases and J by 6 bases.

This clone was seen a few times. V and J are TRBV11-2 and TRBJ2-7, with 7 bases fitting TRBD1. V dropped 1 base and J dropped 4; count of bases not matched to a gene: 7. CDR3 length equals 15 residues. CDR1 is SGHAT and CDR2 is FQNNGV in the germline V gene. CDR3 coding DNA: TGTGCCAGCAGCTTAGGACAGGGCCCCTCGTACGAGCAGTACTTC. It is translated as CASSLGQGPSYEQYF. Full variable domain (outside the CDR3, taken from reference TRBV11-2 and TRBJ2-7): EAGVAQSPRYKIIEKRQSVAFWCNPISGHATLYWYQQILGQGPKLLIQFQNNGVVDDSQLPKDRFSAERLKGVDSTLKIQPAKLEDSAVYLCASSLGQGPSYEQYFGPGTRLTVT.

The gene calls are TRBV5-1 and TRBJ2-3; D is unresolved. The CDR3 runs 15 residues. Germline V gene data show CDR1 as SGHRS and CDR2 as YFSETQ. Trimming left V 4 bases short and J 6 bases short, with 18 bases between. The CDR3 DNA sequence: TGCGCCAGCAGCCTATTGGCGCAGAACACGGATACGCAGTATTTT. Its translation is CASSLLAQNTDTQYF. Full variable domain (rest looked up from reference TRBV5-1 and TRBJ2-3): KAGVTQTPRYLIKTRGQQVTLSCSPISGHRSVSWYQQTPGQGLQFLFEYFSETQRNKGNFPGRFSGRQFSNSRSEMNVSTLELGDSALYLCASSLLAQNTDTQYFGPGTRLTVL.

This clone is a singleton in its sample. The chain uses TRBV6-1 and TRBJ1-1; no clear D. Looked up from germline, CDR1 is MNHNS and CDR2 is SASEGT. The CDR3 is 12 amino acids. With 4 bases removed from V and 5 bases from J, the gap between germline ends came to 8 bases. This CDR3 is CASSGPLTEAFF. The CDR3 bases are TGTGCCAGCAGTGGCCCCTTGACTGAAGCTTTCTTT.

The chain has TRBV11-3 and TRBJ1-2; 7 bases agree with TRBD1. Trimming removed 4 bases from V and 2 bases from J; junction bases left unmatched: 4. In germline, CDR1 is SGHNT, CDR2 YENEEA. The CDR3 runs 14 residues. The CDR3 DNA sequence: TGTGCCAGCAGCTCGCCGGGACAGAACTATGGCTACACCTTC. Amino acid sequence: CASSSPGQNYGYTF.

This clone was seen a single time. The V call is TRBV18, the J call TRBJ1-6, with D perhaps matching TRBD1 (6 bases). Looked up from germline, CDR1 is KGHSH and CDR2 is LQKENI. V was trimmed by 3 bases and J by 3 bases, leaving 21 bases between them. The CDR3 has 19 amino acids. Here the CDR3 DNA reads TGTGCCAGCTCACCGAGGACAGCCGATCCGGCCGTCTATAATTCACCCCTCCACTTT. Residues: CASSPRTADPAVYNSPLHF.

The rearrangement joins TRBV9 to TRBJ1-4; D not resolved. Germline V gene lookup returns CDR1 SGDLS and CDR2 YYNGEE. This CDR3 is 14 amino acids long. V lost 0 bases, J lost 0 bases, and 3 bases lay in between. The DNA of the CDR3 is TGTGCCAGCAGCGTAGGGCCAACTAATGAAAAACTGTTTTTT. Translating gives CASSVGPTNEKLFF.

The count of this clone is one. The V gene is TRBV19, the J gene TRBJ1-4; maybe TRBD1 (5 bases). Germline V lookup: CDR1 LNHDA, CDR2 SQIVND (reference sequence). The germline V and J ends were trimmed by 6 bases and 6 bases, with 17 bases remaining between them. The CDR3 is made up of 15 amino acids. CDR3: CASRYGTAGDEKLFF. Written as DNA, the CDR3 is TGTGCCAGTAGATACGGGACGGCCGGAGATGAAAAACTGTTTTTT.

J is TRBJ2-5 and V is TRBV18; D unclear. Germline V gene lookup returns CDR1 KGHSH and CDR2 LQKENI. The ends were cut back, 6 bases at V and 1 base at J, with 12 bases in the middle. This CDR3 contains 14 residues. This CDR3 reads CASSPGRVQETQYF. For the CDR3, the DNA is TGTGCCAGCTCTCCAGGACGCGTCCAAGAGACCCAGTACTTC.

The chain is built from TRBV5-4 and TRBJ2-7; TRBD1 aligns across 7 bases. The CDR3 loop spans 15 amino acids. The V segment lost 4 bases and the J segment 4 bases; nucleotides outside the gene matches: 11. CDR1 SGHNT and CDR2 YYREEE come from the germline V gene (reference sequence). This CDR3 reads CASSLPGTVLYEQYF. CDR3 nucleotides: TGTGCCAGCAGCCTCCCCGGGACAGTGCTTTACGAGCAGTACTTC.

The chain carries TRBV5-4 and TRBJ1-2, with TRBD1 identical over 9 bases. V was pared by 3 bases and J by 5 bases, with 5 bases of the junction left unmatched. Looked up from germline, CDR1 is SGHNT and CDR2 is YYREEE (reference sequence). The CDR3 has 14 residues. DNA of the CDR3: TGTGCCAGCAGCTGGACAGGGGAAGGTTATGGCTACACCTTC. Encoded protein: CASSWTGEGYGYTF.

The J gene is TRBJ2-3, the V gene TRBV5-6; TRBD1 might be the D (5 bases). Between the trimmed V and J ends, which lost 0 bases and 1 base, there was a span of 12 bases. Per germline, CDR1 SGHDT and CDR2 YYEEEE. The CDR3 contains 16 residues. The CDR3 DNA follows: TGTGCCAGCAGCTTGGCGCCAGGGCATGGCACAGATACGCAGTATTTT. Its translation is CASSLAPGHGTDTQYF.

The DNA of the CDR3 is TGTGCCAGCAGCTTATTAGGGGGAGCGGGTAATTCACCCCTCCACTTT. It encodes CASSLLGGAGNSPLHF. This sequence joins TRBV7-2 and TRBJ1-6; the D gene is possibly TRBD1 (6 bases). Trimming stripped 2 bases from V and 6 bases from J, with 14 bases between. CDR3 length: 16 amino acids. The germline V gene encodes CDR1 SGHTA and CDR2 FQGNSA.

The rearrangement joins TRBV18 to TRBJ1-1, with 8 bases identical to TRBD1. Trimming cost V 2 bases and J 6 bases; bases outside gene matches: 8. Germline CDR1 reads KGHSH; CDR2 reads LQKENI. This CDR3 is built from 15 residues. CDR3 bases: TGTGCCAGCTCACCAGAGACAGGGGTGGTGGCTGAAGCTTTCTTT. Its translation: CASSPETGVVAEAFF.

The genes are TRBV19 and TRBJ1-1; TRBD1 aligns across 7 bases. V lost 5 bases, J lost 5 bases, and 14 bases stayed unmatched. The germline CDR1 and CDR2 sequences are LNHDA and SQIVND (reference sequence). There are 16 residues in the CDR3. The CDR3 region is CASSPGTAFQWTEAFF. CDR3 nucleotide sequence: TGTGCCAGTAGTCCGGGGACAGCCTTTCAATGGACTGAAGCTTTCTTT.

This chain connects TRBV30 to TRBJ1-2, with 11 positions matching TRBD1. The junction had 3 bases not matched to a gene; V was cut back by 2 bases and J by 4 bases. This CDR3 region has 14 residues. Germline V gene data show CDR1 as GTSNPN and CDR2 as SVGIG (reference sequence). The CDR3 sequence: CAWSSDRGPYGYTF. In DNA form, the CDR3 reads TGTGCCTGGAGTTCGGACAGGGGGCCCTATGGCTACACCTTC. The full variable domain, with the rest looked up from reference TRBV30 and TRBJ1-2, is SQTIHQWPATLVQPVGSPLSLECTVEGTSNPNLYWYRQAAGRGLQLLFYSVGIGQISSEVPQNLSASRPQDRQFILSSKKLLLSDSGFYLCAWSSDRGPYGYTFGSGTRLTVV.

This rearrangement joins TRBV6-5 to TRBJ1-1; D unresolved. Germline V gene lookup returns CDR1 MNHEY and CDR2 SVGAGI. This CDR3 has 12 residues. The V end lost 2 bases, the J end lost 11 bases, and 12 bases lay between the germline ends. The CDR3 DNA is TGTGCCAGCAGTTACCCGAACGGTGACGCTTTCTTT. This sequence encodes CASSYPNGDAFF.

The chain employs TRBV6-5 and TRBJ2-3; 13 positions match TRBD2. Germline CDR1 and CDR2: MNHEY and SVGAGI. J gave up 5 bases and V 5 bases, and 4 bases lay outside the gene matches. CDR3 length equals 15 residues. CDR3 in amino acids: CASSATSGGKDTQYF. The CDR3 region has the DNA TGTGCCAGCAGTGCGACTAGCGGGGGGAAAGATACGCAGTATTTT.

This clone was recorded only once. The chain is built from TRBV5-1 and TRBJ2-5; 16 bases agree with TRBD2. The V gene's germline CDR1 is SGHRS and CDR2 YFSETQ. Trimming at V came to 4 bases and at J to 4 bases, leaving 7 bases not matched to a gene. CDR3 length: 17 amino acids. The CDR3: CASSPGLAGGPRETQYF. CDR3 in DNA: TGCGCCAGCAGCCCGGGACTAGCGGGAGGGCCCCGAGAGACCCAGTACTTC. Full variable domain (missing parts from reference TRBV5-1 and TRBJ2-5): KAGVTQTPRYLIKTRGQQVTLSCSPISGHRSVSWYQQTPGQGLQFLFEYFSETQRNKGNFPGRFSGRQFSNSRSEMNVSTLELGDSALYLCASSPGLAGGPRETQYFGPGTRLLVL.

The V and J genes are TRBV29-1 and TRBJ2-5; D possibly corresponds to TRBD2 (6 bases). The V gene lost 7 bases and the J gene lost 5 bases, with 23 bases spanning the gap. The CDR3 length is 15 residues. Germline CDR1 and CDR2: SQVTM and ANQGSEA. CDR3 sequence (DNA): TGCAGCGCCCCCCCACCCGGGGGAGTCCTGGAGACCCAGTACTTC. This encodes CSAPPPGGVLETQYF.